The T cell receptor (beta chain) described here comes from a study of T-cell reconstitution after alpha-beta-depleted transplantation in children. Preparation of the TCRbeta library was carried out with unique molecular identifiers. TCRdb independently ran MiXCR on the PCR reads; one entry per CDR3 protein. Found here are around 800,000 distinct CDR3 sequences, around 17% of them singletons; the top ten hold about 5%. Many counts were recorded for this clonotype. The antigen is undetermined. Study observations and caveats: Some patients owed their high day-60 TCRbeta diversity to surviving recipient T cells and thymic progenitors. Most T-cell counts and diversity one year after the transplant came from T cells that were newly produced. Several hundred expanded graft clones reportedly were the source of alpha-beta T cells about two months after transplant.

The germline V gene has CDR1 SGHRS and CDR2 YFSETQ. CDR3 length equals 18 residues. With V trimmed by 1 base and J by 6 bases, 9 bases remained unmatched. This clonotype was obtained from a male patient younger than 18 who had a stem cell transplant for acute lymphoblastic leukemia, so the T cells may come from the graft donor. Sequencing was performed on PBMCs, mostly from graft donor cells, taken 360 days after TCRalphabeta/CD19-depleted stem cell transplant. This chain links TRBV5-1 with TRBJ2-2; TRBD2 aligns across 13 bases. The CDR3 nucleotides read TGCGCCAGCAGCTTGCCTCGGACTAGCGGGAGTGTTGCCGGGGAGCTGTTTTTT. It is translated as CASSLPRTSGSVAGELFF.